This TCR beta chain was captured in a study of blood T cells in healthy people across ages. The authors ran a second PCR of about 7 to 11 cycles using a sample-barcoded 5' primer and a J-beta primer mix. MiXCR, applied by TCRdb to the 5' RACE reads, yields one record per CDR3 protein. The sample records under 950,000 distinct CDR3 sequences, approximately 22% being singletons. A remark on this clonotype: One end of the junction does not line up with germline, which may come from a read error.

CDR3 length: 15 amino acids. CDR1 is MNHEY, CDR2 SMNVEV, per germline (reference sequence). The chain employs TRBV27 and TRBJ1-5, with 8 bases aligning to TRBD1. This sequence originates from a man aged 65-85 years in good health. The sequenced sample consisted of blood. The CDR3 sequence is CASRDTGGSHQPQHF. The CDR3 DNA reads TGTGCCAGCAGGGATACAGGGGGATCTCATCAACCCCAGCATTTT.